This TCR beta chain was profiled in a study of shared clonotypes between healthy human individuals. Overall study context: The donors, a couple of women and a few men, were aged 18 to 49.

From germline, CDR1 is LGHNA and CDR2 YNFKEQ. V was shortened by 5 bases and J by 8 bases, with 9 bases between the two germline ends. The CDR3 totals 11 residues. Every subset had its genomic DNA shared out evenly among several immunoSEQ plates. The repertoire was sequenced with immunoSEQ multiplex PCR; TCRdb's copy has only in-frame clones and lacks some. In the table there are about 480,000 clones, nearly 80% of which are singletons. Sequenced input: PBMCs. V usage is TRBV4-2 and J usage is TRBJ1-1; D might be TRBD1 (5 bases). This clonotype originated in a woman aged 40-49 years in good health. Some clones in this sample may be carry-over from other donors' samples. As DNA, the CDR3 is TGTGCCAGCAGCAGACAGTCAGAAGCTTTCTTT. Amino acids: CASSRQSEAFF.